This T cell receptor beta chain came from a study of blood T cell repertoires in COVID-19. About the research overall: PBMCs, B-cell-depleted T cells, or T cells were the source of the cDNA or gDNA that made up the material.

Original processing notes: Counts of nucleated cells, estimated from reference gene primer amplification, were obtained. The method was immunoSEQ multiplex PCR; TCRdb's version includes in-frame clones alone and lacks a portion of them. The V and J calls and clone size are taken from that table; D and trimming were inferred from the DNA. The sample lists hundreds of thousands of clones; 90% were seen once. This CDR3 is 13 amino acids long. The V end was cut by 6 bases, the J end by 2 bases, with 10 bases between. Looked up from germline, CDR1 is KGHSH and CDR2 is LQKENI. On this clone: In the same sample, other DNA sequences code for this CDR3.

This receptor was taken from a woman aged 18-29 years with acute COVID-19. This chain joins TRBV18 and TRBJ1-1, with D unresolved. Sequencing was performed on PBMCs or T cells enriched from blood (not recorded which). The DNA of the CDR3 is TGTGCCAGCTCCCTGGGCCGTAACACTGAAGCTTTCTTT. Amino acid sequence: CASSLGRNTEAFF.